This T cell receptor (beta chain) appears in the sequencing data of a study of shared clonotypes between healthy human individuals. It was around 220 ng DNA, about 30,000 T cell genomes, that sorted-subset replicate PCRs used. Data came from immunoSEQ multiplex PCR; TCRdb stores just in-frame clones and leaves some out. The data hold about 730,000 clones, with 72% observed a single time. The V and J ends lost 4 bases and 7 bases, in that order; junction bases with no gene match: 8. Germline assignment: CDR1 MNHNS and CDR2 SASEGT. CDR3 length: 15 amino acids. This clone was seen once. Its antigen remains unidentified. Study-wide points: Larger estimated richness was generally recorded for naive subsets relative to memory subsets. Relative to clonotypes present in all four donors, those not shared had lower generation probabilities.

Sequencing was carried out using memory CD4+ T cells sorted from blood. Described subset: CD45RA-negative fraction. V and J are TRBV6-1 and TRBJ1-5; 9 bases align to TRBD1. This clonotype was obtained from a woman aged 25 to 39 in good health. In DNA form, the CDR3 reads TGTGCCAGCAGTGTCCGGGACAGGGTAAGGCAGCCCCAGCATTTT. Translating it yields CASSVRDRVRQPQHF.